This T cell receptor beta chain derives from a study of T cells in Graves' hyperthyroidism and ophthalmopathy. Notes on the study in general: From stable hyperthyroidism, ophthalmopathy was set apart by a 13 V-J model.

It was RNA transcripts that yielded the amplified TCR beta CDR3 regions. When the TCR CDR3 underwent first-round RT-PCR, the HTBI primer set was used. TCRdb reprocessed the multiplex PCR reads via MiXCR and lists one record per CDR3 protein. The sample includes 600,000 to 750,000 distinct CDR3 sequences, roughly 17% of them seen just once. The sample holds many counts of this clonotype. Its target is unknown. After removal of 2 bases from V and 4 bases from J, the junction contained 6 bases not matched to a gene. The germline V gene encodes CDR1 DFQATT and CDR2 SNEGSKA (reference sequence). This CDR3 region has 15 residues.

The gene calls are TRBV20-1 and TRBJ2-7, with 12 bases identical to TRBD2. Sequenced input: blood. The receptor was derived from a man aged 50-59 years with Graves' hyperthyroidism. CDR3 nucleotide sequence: TGCAGTGCTAGATTAGGACTAGCGGGAAAGTACGAGCAGTACTTC. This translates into CSARLGLAGKYEQYF.